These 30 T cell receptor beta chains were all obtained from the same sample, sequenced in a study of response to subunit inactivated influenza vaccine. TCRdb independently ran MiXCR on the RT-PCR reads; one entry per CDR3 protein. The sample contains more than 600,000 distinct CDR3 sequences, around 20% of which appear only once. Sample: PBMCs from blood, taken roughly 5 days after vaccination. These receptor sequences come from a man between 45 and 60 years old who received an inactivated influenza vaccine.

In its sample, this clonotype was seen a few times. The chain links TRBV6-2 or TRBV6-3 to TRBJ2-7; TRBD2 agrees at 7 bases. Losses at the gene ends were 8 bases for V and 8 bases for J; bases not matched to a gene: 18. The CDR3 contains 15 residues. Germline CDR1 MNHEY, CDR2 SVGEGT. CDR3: CASWSGLSGFRQQYF. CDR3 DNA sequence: TGTGCCAGCTGGTCGGGACTAAGCGGATTTCGTCAGCAGTACTTC.

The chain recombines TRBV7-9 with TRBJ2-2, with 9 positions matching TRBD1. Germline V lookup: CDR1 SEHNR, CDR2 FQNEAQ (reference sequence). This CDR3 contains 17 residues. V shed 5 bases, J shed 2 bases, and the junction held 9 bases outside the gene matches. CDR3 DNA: TGTGCCAGCAGCCCGCGGACAGGGGTTTTTAACACCGGGGAGCTGTTTTTT. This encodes CASSPRTGVFNTGELFF.

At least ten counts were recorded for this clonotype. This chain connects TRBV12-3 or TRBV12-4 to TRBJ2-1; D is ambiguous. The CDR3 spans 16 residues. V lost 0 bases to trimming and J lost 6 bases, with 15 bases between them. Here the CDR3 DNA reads TGTGCCAGCAGTTTAGCTGGCCAACGGCTCGGCAATGAGCAGTTCTTC. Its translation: CASSLAGQRLGNEQFF.

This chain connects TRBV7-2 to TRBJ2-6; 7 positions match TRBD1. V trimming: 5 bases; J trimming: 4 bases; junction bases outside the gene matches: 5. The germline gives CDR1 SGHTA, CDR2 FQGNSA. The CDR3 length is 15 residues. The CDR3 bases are TGTGCCAGCAGCCATACAGGGGTCGGGGCCAACGTCCTGACTTTC. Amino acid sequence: CASSHTGVGANVLTF.

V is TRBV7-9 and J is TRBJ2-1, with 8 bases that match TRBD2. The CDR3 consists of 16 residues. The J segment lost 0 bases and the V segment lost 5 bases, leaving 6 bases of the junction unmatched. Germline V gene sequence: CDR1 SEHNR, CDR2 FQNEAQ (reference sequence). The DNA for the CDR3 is TGTGCCAGCAGCCCGCGGACTAGCCACTCCTACAATGAGCAGTTCTTC. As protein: CASSPRTSHSYNEQFF.

CDR3 protein: CASSIRTGGYEQYF. For the CDR3, the DNA is TGTGCCAGCAGCATAAGGACAGGGGGCTACGAGCAGTACTTC. The rearrangement uses TRBV7-9 and TRBJ2-7; 10 nucleotides agree with TRBD1. The junction had 4 bases not matched to a gene; V was cut back by 5 bases and J by 3 bases. CDR1 and CDR2 from the germline V gene are SEHNR and FQNEAQ (reference sequence). This CDR3 contains 14 residues.

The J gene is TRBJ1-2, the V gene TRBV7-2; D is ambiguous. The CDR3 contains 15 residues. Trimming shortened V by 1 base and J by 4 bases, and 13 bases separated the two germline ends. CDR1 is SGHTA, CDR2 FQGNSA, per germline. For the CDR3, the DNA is TGTGCCAGCAGCTTAGGATACATGGCAGGCTATGGCTACACCTTC. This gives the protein CASSLGYMAGYGYTF.

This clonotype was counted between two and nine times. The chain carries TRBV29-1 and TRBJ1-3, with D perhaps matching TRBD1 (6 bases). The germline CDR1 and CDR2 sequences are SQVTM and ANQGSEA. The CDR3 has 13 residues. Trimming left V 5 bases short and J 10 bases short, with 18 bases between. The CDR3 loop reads CSVLESGRGTIYF. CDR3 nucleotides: TGCAGCGTTCTGGAATCGGGGAGGGGGACCATATATTTT.

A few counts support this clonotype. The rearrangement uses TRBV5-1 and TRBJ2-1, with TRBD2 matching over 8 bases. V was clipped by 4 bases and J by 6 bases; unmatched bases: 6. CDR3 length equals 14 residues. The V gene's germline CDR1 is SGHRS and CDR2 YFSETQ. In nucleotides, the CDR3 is TGCGCCAGCAGCCCGGGACTAGAAGGCAATGAGCAGTTCTTC. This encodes CASSPGLEGNEQFF.

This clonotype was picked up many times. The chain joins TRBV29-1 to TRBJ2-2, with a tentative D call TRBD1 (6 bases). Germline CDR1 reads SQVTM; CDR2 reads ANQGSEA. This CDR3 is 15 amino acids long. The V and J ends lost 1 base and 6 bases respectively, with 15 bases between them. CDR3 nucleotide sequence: TGCAGCGTTGAAGTCGGACAGAGAAAGCCCGGGGAGCTGTTTTTT. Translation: CSVEVGQRKPGELFF.

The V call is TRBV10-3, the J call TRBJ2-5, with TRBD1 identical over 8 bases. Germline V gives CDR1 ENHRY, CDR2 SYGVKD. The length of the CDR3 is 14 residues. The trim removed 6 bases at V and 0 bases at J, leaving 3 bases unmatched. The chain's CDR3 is CAISLTGDQETQYF. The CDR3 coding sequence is TGTGCCATCAGCCTGACAGGGGACCAAGAGACCCAGTACTTC.

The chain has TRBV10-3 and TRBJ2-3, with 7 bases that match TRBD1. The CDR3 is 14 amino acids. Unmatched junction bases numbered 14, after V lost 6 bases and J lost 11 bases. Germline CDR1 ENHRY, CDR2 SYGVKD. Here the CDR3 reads CAIRERQGSWEQYF. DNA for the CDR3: TGTGCCATCAGGGAACGACAGGGCTCGTGGGAGCAGTATTTT.

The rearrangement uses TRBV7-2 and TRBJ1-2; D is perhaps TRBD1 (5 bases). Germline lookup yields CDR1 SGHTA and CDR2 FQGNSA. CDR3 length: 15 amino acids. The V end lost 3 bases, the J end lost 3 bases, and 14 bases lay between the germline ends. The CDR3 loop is CASSFFGDGHYGYTF. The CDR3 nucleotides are TGTGCCAGCAGCTTCTTCGGGGACGGACACTATGGCTACACCTTC. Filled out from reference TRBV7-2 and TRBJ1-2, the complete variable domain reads GAGVSQSPSNKVTEKGKDVELRCDPISGHTALYWYRQSLGQGLEFLIYFQGNSAPDKSGLPSDRFSAERTGGSVSTLTIQRTQQEDSAVYLCASSFFGDGHYGYTFGSGTRLTVV.

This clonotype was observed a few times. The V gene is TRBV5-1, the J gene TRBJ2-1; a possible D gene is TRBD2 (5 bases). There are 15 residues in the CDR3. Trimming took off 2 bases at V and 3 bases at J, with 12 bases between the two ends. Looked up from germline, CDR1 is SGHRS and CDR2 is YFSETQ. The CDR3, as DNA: TGCGCCAGCAGCTTAGAGCGGACGGGCTACAATGAGCAGTTCTTC. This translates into CASSLERTGYNEQFF.

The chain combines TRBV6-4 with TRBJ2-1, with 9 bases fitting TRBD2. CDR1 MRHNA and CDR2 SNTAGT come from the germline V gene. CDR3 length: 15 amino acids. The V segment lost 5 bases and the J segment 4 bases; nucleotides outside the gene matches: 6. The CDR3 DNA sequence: TGTGCCAGCAGTTTGGAGGCGGGGGGGTACAATGAGCAGTTCTTC. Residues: CASSLEAGGYNEQFF.

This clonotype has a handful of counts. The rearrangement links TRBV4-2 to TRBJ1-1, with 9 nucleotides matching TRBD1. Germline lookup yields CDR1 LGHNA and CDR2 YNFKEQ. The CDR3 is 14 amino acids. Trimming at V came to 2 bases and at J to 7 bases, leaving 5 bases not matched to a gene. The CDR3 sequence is CASSQRQGGREAFF. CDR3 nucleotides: TGTGCCAGCAGCCAAAGACAGGGGGGACGTGAAGCTTTCTTT.

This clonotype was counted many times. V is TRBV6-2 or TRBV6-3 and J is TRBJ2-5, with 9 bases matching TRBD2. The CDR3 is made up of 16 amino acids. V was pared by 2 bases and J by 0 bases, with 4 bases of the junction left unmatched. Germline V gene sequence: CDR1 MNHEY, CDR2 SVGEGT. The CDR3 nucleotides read TGTGCCAGCAGTTACGGCCTAGCGGGACACCAAGAGACCCAGTACTTC. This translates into CASSYGLAGHQETQYF.

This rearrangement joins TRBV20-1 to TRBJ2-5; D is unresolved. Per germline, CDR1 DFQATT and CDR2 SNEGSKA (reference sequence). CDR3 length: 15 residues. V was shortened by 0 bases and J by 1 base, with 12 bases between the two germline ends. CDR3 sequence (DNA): TGCAGTGCTAGAGATCTTCTAGTGGGCCAAGAGACCCAGTACTTC. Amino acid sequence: CSARDLLVGQETQYF.

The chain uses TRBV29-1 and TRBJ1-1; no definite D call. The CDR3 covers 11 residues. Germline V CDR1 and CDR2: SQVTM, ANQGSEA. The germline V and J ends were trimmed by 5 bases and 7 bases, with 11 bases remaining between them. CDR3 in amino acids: CSVLPAVEAFF. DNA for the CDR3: TGCAGCGTTTTGCCCGCGGTTGAAGCTTTCTTT.

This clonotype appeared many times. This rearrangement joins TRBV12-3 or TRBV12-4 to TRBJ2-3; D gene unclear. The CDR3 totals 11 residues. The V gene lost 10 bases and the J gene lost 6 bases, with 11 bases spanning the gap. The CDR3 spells CAIIVVDTQYF. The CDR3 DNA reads TGTGCCATTATAGTAGTGGATACGCAGTATTTT.

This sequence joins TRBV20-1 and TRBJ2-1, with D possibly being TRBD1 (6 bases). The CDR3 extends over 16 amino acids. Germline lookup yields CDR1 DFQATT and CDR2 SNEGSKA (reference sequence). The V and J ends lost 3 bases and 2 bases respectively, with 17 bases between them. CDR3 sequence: CSARQDSQLTYNEQFF. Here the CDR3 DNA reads TGCAGTGCTAGGCAGGACAGCCAATTAACCTACAATGAGCAGTTCTTC.

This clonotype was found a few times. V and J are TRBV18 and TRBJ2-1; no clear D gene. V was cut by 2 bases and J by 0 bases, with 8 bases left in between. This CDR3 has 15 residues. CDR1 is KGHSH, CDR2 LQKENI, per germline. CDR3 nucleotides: TGTGCCAGCTCACCAAACGGGTACTCCTACAATGAGCAGTTCTTC. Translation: CASSPNGYSYNEQFF.

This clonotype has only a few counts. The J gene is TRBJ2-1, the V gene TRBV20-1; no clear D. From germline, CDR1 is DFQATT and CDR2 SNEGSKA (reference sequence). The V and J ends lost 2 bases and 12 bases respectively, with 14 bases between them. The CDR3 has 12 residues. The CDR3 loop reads CSARHSAWVQFF. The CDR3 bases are TGCAGTGCTAGACACAGTGCGTGGGTGCAGTTCTTC.

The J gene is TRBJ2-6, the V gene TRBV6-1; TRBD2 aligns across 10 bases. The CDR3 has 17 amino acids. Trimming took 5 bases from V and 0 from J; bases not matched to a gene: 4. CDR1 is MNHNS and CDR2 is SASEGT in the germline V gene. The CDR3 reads CASSPSGGRSGANVLTF. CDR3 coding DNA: TGTGCCAGCAGTCCTAGCGGGGGCCGCTCTGGGGCCAACGTCCTGACTTTC.

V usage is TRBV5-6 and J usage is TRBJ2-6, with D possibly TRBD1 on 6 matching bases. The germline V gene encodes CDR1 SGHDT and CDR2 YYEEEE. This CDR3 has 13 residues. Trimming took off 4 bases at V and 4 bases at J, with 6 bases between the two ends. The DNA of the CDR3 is TGTGCCAGCAGCCAGGGGGGGGCCAACGTCCTGACTTTC. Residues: CASSQGGANVLTF. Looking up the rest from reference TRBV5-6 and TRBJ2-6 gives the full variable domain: DAGVTQSPTHLIKTRGQQVTLRCSPKSGHDTVSWYQQALGQGPQFIFQYYEEEERQRGNFPDRFSGHQFPNYSSELNVNALLLGDSALYLCASSQGGANVLTFGAGSRLTVL.

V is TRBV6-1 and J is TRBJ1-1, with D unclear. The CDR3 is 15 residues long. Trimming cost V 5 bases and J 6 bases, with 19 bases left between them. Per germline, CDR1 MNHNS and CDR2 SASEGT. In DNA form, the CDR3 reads TGTGCCAGCAGTCCCTCAGCCTTTGGAAGGTCTGAAGCTTTCTTT. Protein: CASSPSAFGRSEAFF.

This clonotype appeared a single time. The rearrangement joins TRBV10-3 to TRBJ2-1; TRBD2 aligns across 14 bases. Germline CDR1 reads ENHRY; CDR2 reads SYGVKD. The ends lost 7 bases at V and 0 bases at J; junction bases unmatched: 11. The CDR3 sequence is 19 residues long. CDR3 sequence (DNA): TGTGCCATCACTAGCCCGGGACTAGCGGGGGCCCTCTCCTACAATGAGCAGTTCTTC. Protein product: CAITSPGLAGALSYNEQFF.

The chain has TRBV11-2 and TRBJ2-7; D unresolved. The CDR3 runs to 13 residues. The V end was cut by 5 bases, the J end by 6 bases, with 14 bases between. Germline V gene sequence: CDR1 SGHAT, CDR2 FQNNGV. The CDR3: CASSPVGYSEQYF. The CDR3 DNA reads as TGTGCCAGCAGCCCGGTCGGGTATAGCGAGCAGTACTTC.

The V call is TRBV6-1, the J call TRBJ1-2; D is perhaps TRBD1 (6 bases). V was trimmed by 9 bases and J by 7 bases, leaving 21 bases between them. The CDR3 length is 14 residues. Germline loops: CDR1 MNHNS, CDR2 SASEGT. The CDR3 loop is CARYGTFPTAGYTF. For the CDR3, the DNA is TGTGCCAGATACGGGACATTCCCGACTGCTGGCTACACCTTC.

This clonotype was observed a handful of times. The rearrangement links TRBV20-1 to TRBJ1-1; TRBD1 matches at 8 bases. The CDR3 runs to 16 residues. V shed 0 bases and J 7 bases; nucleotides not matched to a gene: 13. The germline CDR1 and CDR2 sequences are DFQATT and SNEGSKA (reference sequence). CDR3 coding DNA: TGCAGTGCTAGAGAGAAAGCAGGGGGCGCGCGGTTTGAAGCTTTCTTT. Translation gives CSAREKAGGARFEAFF.